One T cell receptor (beta chain) is described in this entry. Antigen specificity is unknown. These data are taken from a study of human T cells and chemical hapten exposure. This sample's time point: patch test 2, 6 weeks after DPC sensitization. Described treatment: therapeutic diphenylcyclopropenone sensitization with weekly scalp DPC. The germline V and J ends were trimmed by 5 bases and 6 bases, with 13 bases remaining between them. The CDR3 totals 13 residues. Germline CDR1 SGHNT, CDR2 YENEEA. Each cDNA molecule in the library carried unique molecular identifiers. TCRdb fed the RACE reads into MiXCR, producing one record per CDR3 protein. This sample has approximately 89,000 distinct CDR3 sequences; 10% occur once, and the top ten carry about 2.5%. Study-level results: Unchanged with DPC sensitization were TCRs above 1 in 1000 frequency.

This sequence joins TRBV11-3 and TRBJ1-1, with D possibly matching TRBD1 (5 bases). This specimen consisted of whole blood, obtained in connection with sensitization to the hapten diphenylcyclopropenone (DPC). This receptor was obtained from a woman younger than 45 with alopecia areata. Some clones in this sample may be carry-over from other donors' samples. CDR3 nucleotides: TGTGCCAGCAGCCCCGGAGGGGATTCTGAAGCTTTCTTT. Its translation is CASSPGGDSEAFF.